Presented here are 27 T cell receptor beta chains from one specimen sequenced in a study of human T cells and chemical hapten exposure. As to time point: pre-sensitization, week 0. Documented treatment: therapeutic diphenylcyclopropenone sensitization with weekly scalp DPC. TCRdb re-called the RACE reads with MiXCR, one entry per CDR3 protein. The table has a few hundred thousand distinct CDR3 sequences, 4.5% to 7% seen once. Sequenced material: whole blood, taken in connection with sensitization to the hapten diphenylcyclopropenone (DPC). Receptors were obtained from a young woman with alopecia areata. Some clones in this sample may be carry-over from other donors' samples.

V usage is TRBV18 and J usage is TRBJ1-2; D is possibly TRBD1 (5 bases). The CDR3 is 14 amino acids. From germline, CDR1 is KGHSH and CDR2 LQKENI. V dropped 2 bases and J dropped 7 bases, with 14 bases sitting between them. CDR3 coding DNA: TGTGCCAGCTCACCAACTAATCGGGGGTTTGGCTACACCTTC. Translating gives CASSPTNRGFGYTF.

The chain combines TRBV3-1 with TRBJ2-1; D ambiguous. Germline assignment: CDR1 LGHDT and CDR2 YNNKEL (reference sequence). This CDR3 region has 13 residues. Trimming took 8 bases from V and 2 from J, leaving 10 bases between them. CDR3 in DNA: TGTGCCAGCGCGATTGAGACCTACAATGAGCAGTTCTTC. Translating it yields CASAIETYNEQFF.

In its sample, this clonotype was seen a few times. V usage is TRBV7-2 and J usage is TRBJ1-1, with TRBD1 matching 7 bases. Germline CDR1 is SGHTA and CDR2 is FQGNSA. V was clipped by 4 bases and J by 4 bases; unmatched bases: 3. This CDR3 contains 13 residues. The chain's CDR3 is CASSSTGATEAFF. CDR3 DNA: TGTGCCAGCAGCTCCACAGGGGCCACTGAAGCTTTCTTT.

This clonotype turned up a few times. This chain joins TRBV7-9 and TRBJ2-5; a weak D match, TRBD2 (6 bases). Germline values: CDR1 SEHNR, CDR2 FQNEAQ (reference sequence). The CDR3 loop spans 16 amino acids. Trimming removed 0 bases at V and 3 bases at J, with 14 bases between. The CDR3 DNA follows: TGTGCCAGCAGCTTAGCACGCGGGACTTTTAAAGAGACCCAGTACTTC. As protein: CASSLARGTFKETQYF.

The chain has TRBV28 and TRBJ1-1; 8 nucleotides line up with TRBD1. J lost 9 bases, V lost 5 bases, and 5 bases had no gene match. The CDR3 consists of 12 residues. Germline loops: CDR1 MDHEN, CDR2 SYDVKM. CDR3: CASSLRTGKAFF. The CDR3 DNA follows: TGTGCCAGCAGTCTGCGGACAGGGAAAGCTTTCTTT.

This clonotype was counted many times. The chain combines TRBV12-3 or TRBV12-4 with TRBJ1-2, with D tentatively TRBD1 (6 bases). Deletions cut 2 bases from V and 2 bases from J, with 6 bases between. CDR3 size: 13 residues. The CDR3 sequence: CASSLQGNYGYTF. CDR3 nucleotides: TGTGCCAGCAGTTTACAGGGGAACTATGGCTACACCTTC.

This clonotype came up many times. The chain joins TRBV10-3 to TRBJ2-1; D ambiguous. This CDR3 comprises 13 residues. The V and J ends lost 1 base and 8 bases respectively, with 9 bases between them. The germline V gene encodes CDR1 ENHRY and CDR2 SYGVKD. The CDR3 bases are TGTGCCATCAGTGAGTGGCGTATCGATGAGCAGTTCTTC. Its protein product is CAISEWRIDEQFF.

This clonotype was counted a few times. The CDR3, as DNA: TGCGCCAGCAGCCGCACCAGGGGGCTCTATAATTCACCCCTCCACTTT. Translation gives CASSRTRGLYNSPLHF. This chain links TRBV4-3 with TRBJ1-6, with 8 bases matching TRBD1. CDR3 size: 16 residues. Germline CDR1 and CDR2: LGHNA and YSLEER. The V and J ends lost 4 bases and 3 bases, in that order; junction bases with no gene match: 5.

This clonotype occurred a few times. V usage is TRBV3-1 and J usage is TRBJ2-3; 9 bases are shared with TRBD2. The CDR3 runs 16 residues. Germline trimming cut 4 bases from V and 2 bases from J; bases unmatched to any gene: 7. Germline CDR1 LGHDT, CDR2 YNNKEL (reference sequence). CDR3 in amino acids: CASSPIAGDTTDTQYF. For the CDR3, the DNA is TGTGCCAGCAGCCCTATAGCGGGGGATACCACAGATACGCAGTATTTT.

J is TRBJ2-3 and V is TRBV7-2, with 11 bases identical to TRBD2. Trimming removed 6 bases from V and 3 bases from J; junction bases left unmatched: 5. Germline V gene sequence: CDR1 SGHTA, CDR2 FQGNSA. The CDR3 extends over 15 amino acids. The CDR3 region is CASSPRLAGTDTQYF. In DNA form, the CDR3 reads TGTGCCAGCAGTCCTAGACTAGCGGGGACAGATACGCAGTATTTT. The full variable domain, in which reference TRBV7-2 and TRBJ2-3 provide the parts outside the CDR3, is GAGVSQSPSNKVTEKGKDVELRCDPISGHTALYWYRQSLGQGLEFLIYFQGNSAPDKSGLPSDRFSAERTGGSVSTLTIQRTQQEDSAVYLCASSPRLAGTDTQYFGPGTRLTVL.

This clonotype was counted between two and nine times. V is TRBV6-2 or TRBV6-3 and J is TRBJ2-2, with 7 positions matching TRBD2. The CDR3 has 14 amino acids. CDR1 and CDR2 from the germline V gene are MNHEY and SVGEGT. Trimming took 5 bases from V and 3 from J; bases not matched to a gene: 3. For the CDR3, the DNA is TGTGCCAGCAGTCCTACTAGCGACACCGGGGAGCTGTTTTTT. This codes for CASSPTSDTGELFF.

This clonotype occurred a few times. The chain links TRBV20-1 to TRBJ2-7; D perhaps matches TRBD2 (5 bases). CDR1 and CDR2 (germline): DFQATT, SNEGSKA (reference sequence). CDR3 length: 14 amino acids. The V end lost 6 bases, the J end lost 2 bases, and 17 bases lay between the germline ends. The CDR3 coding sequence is TGCAGTGCCCTCTTTCCAAAGGGAGCCTACGAGCAGTACTTC. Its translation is CSALFPKGAYEQYF.

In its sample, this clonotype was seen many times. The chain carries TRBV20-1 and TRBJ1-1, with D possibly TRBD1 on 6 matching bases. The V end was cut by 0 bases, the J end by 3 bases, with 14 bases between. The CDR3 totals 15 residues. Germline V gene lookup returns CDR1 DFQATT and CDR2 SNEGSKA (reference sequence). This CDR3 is CSARDSRGGDTEAFF. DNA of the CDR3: TGCAGTGCTAGAGATTCCAGGGGAGGGGACACTGAAGCTTTCTTT.

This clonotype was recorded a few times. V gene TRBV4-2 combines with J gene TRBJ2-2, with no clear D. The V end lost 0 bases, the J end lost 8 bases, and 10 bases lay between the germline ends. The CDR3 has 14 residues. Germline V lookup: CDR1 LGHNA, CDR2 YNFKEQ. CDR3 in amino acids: CASSQDRQIGELFF. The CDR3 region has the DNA TGTGCCAGCAGCCAAGATCGCCAGATTGGGGAGCTGTTTTTT.

The CDR3 sequence is CASSLTGSSPQNIQYF. The CDR3 nucleotides are TGTGCCAGCAGCTTAACTGGGTCCAGCCCCCAAAACATTCAGTACTTC. The chain links TRBV7-3 to TRBJ2-4; D is undetermined. V lost 0 bases and J 5 bases, leaving 14 bases between the germline ends. The CDR3 is 16 amino acids. Looked up from germline, CDR1 is SGHTA and CDR2 is FQGTGA.

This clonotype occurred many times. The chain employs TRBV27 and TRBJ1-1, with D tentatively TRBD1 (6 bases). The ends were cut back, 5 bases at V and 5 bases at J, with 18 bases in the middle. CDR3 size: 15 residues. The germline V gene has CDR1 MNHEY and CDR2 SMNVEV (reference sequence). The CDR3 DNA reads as TGTGCCAGCAGTCCCCTCCGCAGGGGCGAGACTGAAGCTTTCTTT. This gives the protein CASSPLRRGETEAFF.

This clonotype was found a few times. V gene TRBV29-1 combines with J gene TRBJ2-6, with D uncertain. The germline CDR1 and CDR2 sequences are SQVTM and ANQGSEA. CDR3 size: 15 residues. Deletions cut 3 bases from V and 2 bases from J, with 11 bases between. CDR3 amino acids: CSVEASPAGANVLTF. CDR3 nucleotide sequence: TGCAGCGTTGAGGCCAGTCCAGCTGGGGCCAACGTCCTGACTTTC.

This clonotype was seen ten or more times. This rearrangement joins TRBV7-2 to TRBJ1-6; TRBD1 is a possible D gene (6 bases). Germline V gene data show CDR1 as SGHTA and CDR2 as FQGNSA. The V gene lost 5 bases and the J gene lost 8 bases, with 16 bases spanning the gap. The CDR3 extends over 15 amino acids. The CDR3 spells CASSGYRVRDSPLHF. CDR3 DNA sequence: TGTGCCAGCAGCGGCTACAGGGTGCGCGATTCACCCCTCCACTTT.

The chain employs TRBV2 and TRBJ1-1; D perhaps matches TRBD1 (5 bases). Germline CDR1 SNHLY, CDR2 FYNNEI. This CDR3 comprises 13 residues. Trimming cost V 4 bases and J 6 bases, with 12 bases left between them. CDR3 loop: CASSAQGGAEAFF. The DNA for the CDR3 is TGTGCCAGCAGTGCGCAAGGAGGGGCTGAAGCTTTCTTT.

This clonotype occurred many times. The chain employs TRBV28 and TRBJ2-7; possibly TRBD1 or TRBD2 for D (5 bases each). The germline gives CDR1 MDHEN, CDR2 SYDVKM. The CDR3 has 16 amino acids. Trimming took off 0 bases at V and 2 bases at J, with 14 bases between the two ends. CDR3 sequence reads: CASSLWGDGATYEQYF. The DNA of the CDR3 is TGTGCCAGCAGTTTATGGGGAGATGGGGCCACCTACGAGCAGTACTTC.

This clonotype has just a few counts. The chain's CDR3 is CASSRQTGSNEKLFF. CDR3 coding DNA: TGCGCCAGCAGCCGACAGACAGGGTCTAATGAAAAACTGTTTTTT. J is TRBJ1-4 and V is TRBV4-3; 7 bases map to TRBD1. Germline CDR1 LGHNA, CDR2 YSLEER. There are 15 residues in the CDR3. V trimming: 4 bases; J trimming: 3 bases; junction bases outside the gene matches: 5.

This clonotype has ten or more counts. The CDR3 spells CSAADRGIYNSPLHF. As DNA, the CDR3 is TGCAGTGCTGCGGACAGGGGGATTTATAATTCACCCCTCCACTTT. The chain links TRBV20-1 to TRBJ1-6, with 10 bases fitting TRBD1. CDR1 is DFQATT, CDR2 SNEGSKA, per germline (reference sequence). The CDR3 is 15 residues long. V was pared by 5 bases and J by 4 bases, with 5 bases of the junction left unmatched.

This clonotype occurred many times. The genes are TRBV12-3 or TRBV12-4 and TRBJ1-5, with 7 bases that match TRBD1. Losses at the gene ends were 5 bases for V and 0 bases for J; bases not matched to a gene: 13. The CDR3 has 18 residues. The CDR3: CASSAPGTADYSNQPQHF. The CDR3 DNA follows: TGTGCCAGCAGTGCCCCCGGGACAGCCGATTATAGCAATCAGCCCCAGCATTTT.

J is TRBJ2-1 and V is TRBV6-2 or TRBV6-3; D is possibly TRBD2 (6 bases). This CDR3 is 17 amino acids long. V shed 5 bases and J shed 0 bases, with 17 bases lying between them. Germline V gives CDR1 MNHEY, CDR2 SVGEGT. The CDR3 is CASSPSGLSSSYNEQFF. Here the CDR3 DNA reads TGTGCCAGCAGTCCCTCGGGACTTTCGAGCTCCTACAATGAGCAGTTCTTC.

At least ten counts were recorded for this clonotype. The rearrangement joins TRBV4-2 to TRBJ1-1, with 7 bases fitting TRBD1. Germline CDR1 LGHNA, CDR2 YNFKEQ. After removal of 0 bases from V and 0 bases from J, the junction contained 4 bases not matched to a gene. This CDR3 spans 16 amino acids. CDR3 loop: CASSQEQGSMNTEAFF. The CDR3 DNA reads TGTGCCAGCAGCCAAGAACAGGGGAGCATGAACACTGAAGCTTTCTTT.

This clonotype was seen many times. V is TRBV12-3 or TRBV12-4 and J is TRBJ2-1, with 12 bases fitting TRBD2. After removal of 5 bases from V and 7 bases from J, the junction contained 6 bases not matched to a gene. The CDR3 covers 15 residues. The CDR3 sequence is CASSPTSGGRNEQFF. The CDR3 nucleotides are TGTGCCAGCAGTCCAACTAGCGGGGGGAGGAATGAGCAGTTCTTC.

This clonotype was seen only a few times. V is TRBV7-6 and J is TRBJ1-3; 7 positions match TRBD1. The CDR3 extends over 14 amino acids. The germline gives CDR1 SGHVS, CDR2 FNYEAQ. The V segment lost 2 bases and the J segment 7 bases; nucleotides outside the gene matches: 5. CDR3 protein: CASSLQGDANTIYF. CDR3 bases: TGTGCCAGCAGCTTACAGGGGGACGCCAACACCATATATTTT.